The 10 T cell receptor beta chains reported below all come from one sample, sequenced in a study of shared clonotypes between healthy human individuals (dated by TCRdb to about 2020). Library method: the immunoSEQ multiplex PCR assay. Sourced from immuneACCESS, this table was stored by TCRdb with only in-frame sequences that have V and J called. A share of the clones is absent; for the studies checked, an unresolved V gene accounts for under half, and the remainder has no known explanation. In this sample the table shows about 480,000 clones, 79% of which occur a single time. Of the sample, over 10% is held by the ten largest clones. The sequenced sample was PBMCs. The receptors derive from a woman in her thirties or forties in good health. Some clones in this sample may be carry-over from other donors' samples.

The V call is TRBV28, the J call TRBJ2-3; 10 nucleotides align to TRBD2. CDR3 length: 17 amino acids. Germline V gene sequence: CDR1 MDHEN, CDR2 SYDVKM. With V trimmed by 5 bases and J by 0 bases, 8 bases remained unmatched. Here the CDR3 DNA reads TGTGCCAGCAGTCCAGAAGGACTAGCGGAAAGCACAGATACGCAGTATTTT. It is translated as CASSPEGLAESTDTQYF.

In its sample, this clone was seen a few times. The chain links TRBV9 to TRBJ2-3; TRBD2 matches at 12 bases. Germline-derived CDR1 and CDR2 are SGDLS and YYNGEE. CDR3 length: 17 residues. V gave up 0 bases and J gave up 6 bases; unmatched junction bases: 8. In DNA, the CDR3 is TGTGCCAGCAGCGTAGGGCGACTAGCGGGAGTAGCGGATACGCAGTATTTT. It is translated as CASSVGRLAGVADTQYF.

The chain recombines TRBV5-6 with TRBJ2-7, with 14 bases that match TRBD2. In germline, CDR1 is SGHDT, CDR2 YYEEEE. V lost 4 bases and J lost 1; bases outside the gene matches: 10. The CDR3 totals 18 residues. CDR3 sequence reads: CASSGKGLAGEVSYEQYF. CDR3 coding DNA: TGTGCCAGCAGCGGAAAGGGACTAGCGGGAGAAGTATCCTACGAGCAGTACTTC.

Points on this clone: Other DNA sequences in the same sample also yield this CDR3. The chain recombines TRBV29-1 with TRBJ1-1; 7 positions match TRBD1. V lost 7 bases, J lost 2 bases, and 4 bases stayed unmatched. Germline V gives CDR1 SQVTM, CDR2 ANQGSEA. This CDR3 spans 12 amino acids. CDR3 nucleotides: TGCAGCGGACGACAGGGAAACACTGAAGCTTTCTTT. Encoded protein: CSGRQGNTEAFF. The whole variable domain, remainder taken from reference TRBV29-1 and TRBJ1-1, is SAVISQKPSRDICQRGTSLTIQCQVDSQVTMMFWYRQQPGQSLTLIATANQGSEATYESGFVIDKFPISRPNLTFSTLTVSNMSPEDSSIYLCSGRQGNTEAFFGQGTRLTVV.

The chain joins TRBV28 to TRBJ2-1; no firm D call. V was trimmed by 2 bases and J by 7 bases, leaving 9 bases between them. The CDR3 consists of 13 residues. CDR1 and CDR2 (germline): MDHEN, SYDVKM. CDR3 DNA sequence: TGTGCCAGCAGTTTAGTTAGTCGGAATGAGCAGTTCTTC. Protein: CASSLVSRNEQFF. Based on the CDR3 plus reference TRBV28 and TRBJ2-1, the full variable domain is DVKVTQSSRYLVKRTGEKVFLECVQDMDHENMFWYRQDPGLGLRLIYFSYDVKMKEKGDIPEGYSVSREKKERFSLILESASTNQTSMYLCASSLVSRNEQFFGPGTRLTVL.

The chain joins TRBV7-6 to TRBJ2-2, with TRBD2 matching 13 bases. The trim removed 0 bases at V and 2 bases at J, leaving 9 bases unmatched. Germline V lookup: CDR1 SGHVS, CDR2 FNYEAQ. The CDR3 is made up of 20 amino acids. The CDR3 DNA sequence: TGTGCCAGCAGCTTAGCACCTCCCGGGACTAGCGGGGTTAACACCGGGGAGCTGTTTTTT. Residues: CASSLAPPGTSGVNTGELFF.

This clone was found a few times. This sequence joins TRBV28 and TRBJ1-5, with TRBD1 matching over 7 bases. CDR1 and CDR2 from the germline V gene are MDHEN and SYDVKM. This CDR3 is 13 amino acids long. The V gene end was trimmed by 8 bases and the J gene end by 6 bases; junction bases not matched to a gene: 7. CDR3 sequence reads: CASGYRGPQPQHF. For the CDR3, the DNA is TGTGCCAGCGGATACAGGGGCCCTCAGCCCCAGCATTTT.

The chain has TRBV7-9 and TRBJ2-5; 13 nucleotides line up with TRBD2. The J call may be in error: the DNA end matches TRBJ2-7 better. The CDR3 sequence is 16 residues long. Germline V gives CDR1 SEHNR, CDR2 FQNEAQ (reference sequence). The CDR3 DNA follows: TGTGCCAGCAGCTCCGGGACTAGCGGGATTGGGTACGAGCAGTACTTC. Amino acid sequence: CASSSGTSGIGYEQYF.

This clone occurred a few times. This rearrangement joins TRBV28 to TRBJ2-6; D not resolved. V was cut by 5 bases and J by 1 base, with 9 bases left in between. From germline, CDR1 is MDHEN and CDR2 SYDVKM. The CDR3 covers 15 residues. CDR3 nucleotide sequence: TGTGCCAGCAGTCCGGCCCTGTCTGGGGCCAACGTCCTGACTTTC. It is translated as CASSPALSGANVLTF.

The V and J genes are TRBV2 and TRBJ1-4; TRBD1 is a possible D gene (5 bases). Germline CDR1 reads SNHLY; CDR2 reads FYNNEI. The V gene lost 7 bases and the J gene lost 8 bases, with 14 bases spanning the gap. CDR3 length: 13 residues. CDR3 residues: CASTRQREEKLFF. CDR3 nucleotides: TGTGCCAGCACCCGACAGCGGGAGGAAAAACTGTTTTTT.